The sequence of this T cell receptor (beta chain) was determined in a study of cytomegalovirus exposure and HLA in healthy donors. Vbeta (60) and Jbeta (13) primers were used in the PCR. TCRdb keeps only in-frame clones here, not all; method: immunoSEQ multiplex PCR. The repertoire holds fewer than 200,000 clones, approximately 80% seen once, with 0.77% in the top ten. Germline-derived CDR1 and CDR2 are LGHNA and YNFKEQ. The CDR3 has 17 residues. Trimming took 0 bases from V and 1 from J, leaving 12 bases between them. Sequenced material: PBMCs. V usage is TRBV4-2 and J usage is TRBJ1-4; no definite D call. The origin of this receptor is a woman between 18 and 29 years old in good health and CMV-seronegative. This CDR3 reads CASSQDVLAETNEKLFF. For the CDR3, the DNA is TGTGCCAGCAGCCAAGATGTCTTAGCGGAAACTAATGAAAAACTGTTTTTT.